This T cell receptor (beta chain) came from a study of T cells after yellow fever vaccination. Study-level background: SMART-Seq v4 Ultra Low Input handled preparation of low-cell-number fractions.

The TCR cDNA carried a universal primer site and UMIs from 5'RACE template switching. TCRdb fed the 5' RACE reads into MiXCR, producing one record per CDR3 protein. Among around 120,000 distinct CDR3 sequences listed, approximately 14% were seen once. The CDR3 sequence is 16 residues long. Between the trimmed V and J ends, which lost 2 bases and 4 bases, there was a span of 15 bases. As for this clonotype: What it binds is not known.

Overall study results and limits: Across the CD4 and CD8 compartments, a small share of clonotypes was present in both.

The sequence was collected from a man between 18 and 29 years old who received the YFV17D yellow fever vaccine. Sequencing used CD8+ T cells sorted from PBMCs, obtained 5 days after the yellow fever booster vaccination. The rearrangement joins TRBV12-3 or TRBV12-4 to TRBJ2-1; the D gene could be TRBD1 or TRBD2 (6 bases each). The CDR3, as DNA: TGTGCCAGCAGTTTAACGGGGGCTCAGGGGTACAATGAGCAGTTCTTC. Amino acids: CASSLTGAQGYNEQFF.